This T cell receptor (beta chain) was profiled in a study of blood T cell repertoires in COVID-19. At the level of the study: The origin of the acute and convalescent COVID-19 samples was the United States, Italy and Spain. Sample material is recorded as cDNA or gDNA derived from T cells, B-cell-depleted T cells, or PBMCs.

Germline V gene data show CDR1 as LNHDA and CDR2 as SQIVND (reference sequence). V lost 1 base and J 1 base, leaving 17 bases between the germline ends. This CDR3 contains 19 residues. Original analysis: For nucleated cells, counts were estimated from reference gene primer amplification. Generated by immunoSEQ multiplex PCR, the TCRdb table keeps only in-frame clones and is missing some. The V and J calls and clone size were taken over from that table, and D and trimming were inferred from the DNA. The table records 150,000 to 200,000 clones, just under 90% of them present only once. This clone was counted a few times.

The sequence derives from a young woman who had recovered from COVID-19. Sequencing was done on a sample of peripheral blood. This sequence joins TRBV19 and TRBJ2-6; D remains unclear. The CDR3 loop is CASSIVRGRGLSGANVLTF. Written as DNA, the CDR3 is TGTGCCAGTAGTATAGTTAGAGGCCGCGGCCTTTCTGGGGCCAACGTCCTGACTTTC.